One sample yielded the 12 T cell receptor beta chains listed below, sequenced in a study of T-cell reconstitution after alpha-beta-depleted transplantation in children. This sample's TCRbeta library carried unique molecular identifier barcodes. MiXCR, applied by TCRdb to the PCR reads, yields one record per CDR3 protein. In the table there are 900,000 or so distinct CDR3 sequences, about 15% of which are singletons. Sequenced here: PBMCs, mostly from graft donor cells, sampled 360 days after TCRalphabeta/CD19-depleted stem cell transplant. The receptors originated from a male patient between 5 and 17 years old who had a stem cell transplant for acute lymphoblastic leukemia, so the T cells may come from the graft donor.

This chain joins TRBV4-1 and TRBJ2-3; D may match TRBD1 or TRBD2 (6 bases each). The germline gives CDR1 MGHRA, CDR2 YSYEKL. Deletions cut 5 bases from V and 0 bases from J, with 15 bases between. The CDR3 consists of 16 residues. For the CDR3, the DNA is TGCGCCAGCAGCGACCCGAGGGGGGCTAGCACAGATACGCAGTATTTT. Its translation: CASSDPRGASTDTQYF.

This clonotype was seen a handful of times. The rearrangement uses TRBV18 and TRBJ2-7; TRBD1 might be the D (5 bases). The CDR3 loop spans 15 amino acids. V was cut by 2 bases and J by 2 bases, with 13 bases left in between. The germline gives CDR1 KGHSH, CDR2 LQKENI. CDR3 sequence reads: CASSPGQGRAYEQYF. CDR3 nucleotides: TGTGCCAGCTCACCAGGGCAGGGTCGTGCCTACGAGCAGTACTTC.

This clonotype was seen more than once but under ten times. V usage is TRBV5-1 and J usage is TRBJ2-5; TRBD1 matches at 7 bases. There are 14 residues in the CDR3. V lost 4 bases, J lost 5 bases, and 8 bases stayed unmatched. The germline V gene encodes CDR1 SGHRS and CDR2 YFSETQ. CDR3: CASSPRTGAETQYF. The CDR3 DNA reads TGCGCCAGCAGCCCGCGCACAGGGGCCGAGACCCAGTACTTC.

This clonotype was seen more than once but under ten times. The chain is built from TRBV4-1 and TRBJ2-5, with 7 bases identical to TRBD2. Trimming cost V 0 bases and J 5 bases; bases outside gene matches: 12. CDR3 length: 17 amino acids. From germline, CDR1 is MGHRA and CDR2 YSYEKL. The CDR3 sequence: CASSQDVGLLGRETQYF. The CDR3 DNA reads as TGCGCCAGCAGCCAAGATGTAGGACTACTCGGGAGGGAGACCCAGTACTTC.

This clonotype was observed many times. V gene TRBV5-1 combines with J gene TRBJ2-1, with TRBD2 identical over 7 bases. The CDR3 loop spans 16 amino acids. The junction had 17 bases not matched to a gene; V was cut back by 7 bases and J by 7 bases. CDR1 SGHRS and CDR2 YFSETQ come from the germline V gene. CDR3: CASSIFGGLVGNEQFF. In DNA form, the CDR3 reads TGCGCCAGCTCCATCTTCGGAGGACTAGTGGGAAATGAGCAGTTCTTC.

This sequence joins TRBV12-3 or TRBV12-4 and TRBJ1-5, with a tentative D call TRBD1 (6 bases). The CDR3 is 17 residues long. Trimming pared 7 bases from V and 4 bases from J, leaving 23 bases between. CDR3 DNA: TGTGCCAGCACCCCTGGGGGAGGGGGTGAAAGGAATCAGCCCCAGCATTTT. Amino acids: CASTPGGGGERNQPQHF.

The chain couples TRBV20-1 to TRBJ2-4; D is undetermined. Trimming removed 5 bases at V and 0 bases at J, with 11 bases between. The CDR3 length is 14 residues. Germline V gene sequence: CDR1 DFQATT, CDR2 SNEGSKA (reference sequence). The CDR3 DNA is TGCAGTGCTTATGGTATTTTAGCCAAAAACATTCAGTACTTC. This codes for CSAYGILAKNIQYF.

Worth noting for this clonotype: An end of the junction does not agree with germline; a read error may underlie this. This rearrangement joins TRBV7-3 to TRBJ2-5; D might be TRBD2 (6 bases). The CDR3 has 15 residues. Germline assignment: CDR1 SGHTA and CDR2 FQGTGA. For the CDR3, the DNA is TGTGCCAGCAGCTTCGGGGCTAGCGCTAAAGAGGCCCAGTACTTC. Translating it yields CASSFGASAKEAQYF.

The chain employs TRBV4-1 and TRBJ1-1, with D perhaps matching TRBD1 (5 bases). Germline V CDR1 and CDR2: MGHRA, YSYEKL. The CDR3 runs 13 residues. Trimming took off 4 bases at V and 7 bases at J, with 13 bases between the two ends. The CDR3 DNA follows: TGCGCCAGCAGCCTCCTGCAGGGAGATGAAGCTTTCTTT. Translating it yields CASSLLQGDEAFF.

This chain links TRBV5-1 with TRBJ2-7; D call uncertain. The CDR3 has 12 amino acids. Germline V gives CDR1 SGHRS, CDR2 YFSETQ. V was shortened by 4 bases and J by 5 bases, with 10 bases between the two germline ends. The CDR3 DNA reads as TGCGCCAGCAGCAATGACTGGAACGAGCAGTACTTC. It codes for CASSNDWNEQYF.

V usage is TRBV20-1 and J usage is TRBJ2-1; the match to TRBD2 covers 9 bases. This CDR3 contains 14 residues. J was trimmed by 6 bases and V by 6 bases; bases with no gene match: 9. CDR1 and CDR2 from the germline V gene are DFQATT and SNEGSKA (reference sequence). The CDR3: CSAPRGGRANEQFF. As DNA, the CDR3 is TGCAGTGCCCCCCGGGGCGGGAGGGCCAATGAGCAGTTCTTC.

This clonotype occurred many times. This chain links TRBV12-3 or TRBV12-4 with TRBJ2-7, with TRBD1 matching over 8 bases. This CDR3 is 14 amino acids long. The V segment lost 7 bases and the J segment 5 bases; nucleotides outside the gene matches: 10. In DNA, the CDR3 is TGTGCCAGCACTCTTGGGACAGGTAGAGACGAGCAGTACTTC. It translates to CASTLGTGRDEQYF.